This T cell receptor (beta chain) was documented in a study of shared clonotypes between healthy human individuals. CD45RO-negative CD8 cells positively selected for CCR7 made up the naive population, which excluded terminally differentiated effector memory CD45RA+ cells. Each sample came from a Caucasian adult donor living in Nashville, Tennessee. Sequencing used immunoSEQ multiplex PCR; TCRdb keeps in-frame clones, though not all of them. The sample comprises around 2.1 million clones, about 92% of which are singletons, and roughly 1.7% rests with the top ten. V was pared by 4 bases and J by 8 bases, with 20 bases of the junction left unmatched. The germline gives CDR1 LGHNA, CDR2 YNFKEQ. CDR3 length equals 19 residues.

The V gene is TRBV4-2, the J gene TRBJ2-1; the match to TRBD2 covers 10 bases. The sample taken for sequencing was naive CD8+ T cells from PBMCs. The sequence came from a young man in good health. Some clones in this sample may be carry-over from other donors' samples. For the CDR3, the DNA is TGTGCCAGCAGCCCCAATTTGGCACCCATGGAGCGGGAGGGCGATGAGCAGTTCTTC. This encodes CASSPNLAPMEREGDEQFF.